The entry below describes one T cell receptor (beta chain). The data were taken from a study of cytomegalovirus exposure and HLA in healthy donors. The PCR made use of 60 Vbeta and 13 Jbeta primers. TCRdb's table, derived via immunoSEQ multiplex PCR, lists solely in-frame clones and lacks some. Here the sample spans fewer than 200,000 clones, around 80% being singletons. The clonotype originates from a woman in her thirties in good health and CMV-seropositive. Sequencing used PBMCs.

CDR3 DNA: TGTGCCAGCAGGGCTCAGGGGGTAGCTGGAAACACCATATATTTT. It encodes CASRAQGVAGNTIYF. V gene TRBV6-1 combines with J gene TRBJ1-3; TRBD1 aligns across 7 bases. V was pared by 6 bases and J by 2 bases, with 7 bases of the junction left unmatched. Germline V gives CDR1 MNHNS, CDR2 SASEGT. This CDR3 has 15 amino acids.